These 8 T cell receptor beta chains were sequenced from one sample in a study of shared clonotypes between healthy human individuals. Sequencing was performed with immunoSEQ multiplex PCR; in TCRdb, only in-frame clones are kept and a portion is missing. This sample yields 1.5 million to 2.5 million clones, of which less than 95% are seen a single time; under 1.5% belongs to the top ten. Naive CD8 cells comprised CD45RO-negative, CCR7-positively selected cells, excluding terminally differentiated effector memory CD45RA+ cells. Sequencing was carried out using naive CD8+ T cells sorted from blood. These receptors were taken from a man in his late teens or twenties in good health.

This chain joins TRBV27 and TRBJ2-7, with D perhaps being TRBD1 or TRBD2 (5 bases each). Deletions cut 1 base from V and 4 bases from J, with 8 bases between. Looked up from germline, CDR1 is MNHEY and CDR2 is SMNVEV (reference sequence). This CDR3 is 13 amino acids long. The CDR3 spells CASSLYGGYEQYF. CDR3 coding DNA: TGTGCCAGCAGTTTATATGGGGGTTACGAGCAGTACTTC.

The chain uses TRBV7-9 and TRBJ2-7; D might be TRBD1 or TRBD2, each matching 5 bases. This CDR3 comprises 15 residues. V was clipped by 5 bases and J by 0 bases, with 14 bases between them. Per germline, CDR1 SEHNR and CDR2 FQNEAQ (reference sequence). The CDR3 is CASSVGTAGSYEQYF. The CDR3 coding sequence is TGTGCCAGCAGCGTAGGGACCGCCGGCTCCTACGAGCAGTACTTC.

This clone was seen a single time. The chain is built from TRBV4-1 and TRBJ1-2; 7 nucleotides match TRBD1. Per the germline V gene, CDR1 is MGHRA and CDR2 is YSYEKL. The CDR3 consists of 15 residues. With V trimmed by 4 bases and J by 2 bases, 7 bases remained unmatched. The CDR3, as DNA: TGCGCCAGCAGCCCGCGACAGGGACAAAACTATGGCTACACCTTC. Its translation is CASSPRQGQNYGYTF.

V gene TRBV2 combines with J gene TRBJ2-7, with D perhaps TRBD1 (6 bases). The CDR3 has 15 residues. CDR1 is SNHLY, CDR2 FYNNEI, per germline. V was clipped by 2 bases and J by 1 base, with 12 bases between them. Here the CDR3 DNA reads TGTGCCAGCAGTGAATTGGCAGGGGCGTCCTACGAGCAGTACTTC. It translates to CASSELAGASYEQYF.

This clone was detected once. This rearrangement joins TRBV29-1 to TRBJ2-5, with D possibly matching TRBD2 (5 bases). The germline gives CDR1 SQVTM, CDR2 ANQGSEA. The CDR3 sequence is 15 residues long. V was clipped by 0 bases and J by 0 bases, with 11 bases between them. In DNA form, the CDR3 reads TGCAGCGTTGAAGATTTCGGAGGCCACCAAGAGACCCAGTACTTC. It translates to CSVEDFGGHQETQYF.

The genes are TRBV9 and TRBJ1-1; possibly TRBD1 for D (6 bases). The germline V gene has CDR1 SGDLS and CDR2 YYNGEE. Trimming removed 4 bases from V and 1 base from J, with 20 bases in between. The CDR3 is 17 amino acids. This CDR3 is CASSLGGRGLGNTEAFF. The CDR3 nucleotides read TGTGCCAGCAGCCTTGGGGGCAGGGGTTTAGGGAACACTGAAGCTTTCTTT.

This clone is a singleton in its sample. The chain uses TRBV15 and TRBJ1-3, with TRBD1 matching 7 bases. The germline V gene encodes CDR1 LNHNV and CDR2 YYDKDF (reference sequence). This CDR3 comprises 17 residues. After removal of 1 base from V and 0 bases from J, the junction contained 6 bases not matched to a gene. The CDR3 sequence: CATSRGTGTASGNTIYF. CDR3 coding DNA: TGTGCCACCAGCAGAGGGACAGGCACTGCCTCTGGAAACACCATATATTTT.

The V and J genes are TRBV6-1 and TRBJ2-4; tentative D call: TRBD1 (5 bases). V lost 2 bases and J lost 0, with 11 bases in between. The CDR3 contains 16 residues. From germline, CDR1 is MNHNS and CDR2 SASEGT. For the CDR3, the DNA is TGTGCCAGCAGTGAAAAACAGGTGGTAGCCAAAAACATTCAGTACTTC. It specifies CASSEKQVVAKNIQYF.